Following are 8 T cell receptor beta chains from one sample sequenced in a study of human T cells and chemical hapten exposure. TCRdb independently ran MiXCR on the RACE reads; one entry per CDR3 protein. The table shows roughly 120,000 distinct CDR3 sequences, with about 9.4% occurring only once. Specified time point: healthy volunteer bleed at 2 weeks. The authors' total RNA extraction used unfractionated whole blood. The source material was whole blood. The origin of the receptors is a male donor in good health. Some clones in this sample may be carry-over from other donors' samples.

This clonotype was seen repeatedly, ten times or more. The chain uses TRBV2 and TRBJ2-2; the D is unclear. V was clipped by 7 bases and J by 2 bases, with 14 bases between them. Germline loops: CDR1 SNHLY, CDR2 FYNNEI. The length of the CDR3 is 15 residues. The DNA of the CDR3 is TGTGCCAGCAAGACGGTGGGCGTTAACACCGGGGAGCTGTTTTTT. Translated: CASKTVGVNTGELFF.

This clonotype was found a few times. The rearrangement uses TRBV29-1 and TRBJ1-1, with D maybe TRBD1 (6 bases). CDR3 size: 15 residues. Trimming stripped 6 bases from V and 0 bases from J, with 17 bases between. The germline CDR1 and CDR2 sequences are SQVTM and ANQGSEA. The CDR3: CSVPRWDTMNTEAFF. The CDR3 nucleotides are TGCAGCGTCCCCAGGTGGGACACCATGAACACTGAAGCTTTCTTT. Variable domain in full (rest from reference TRBV29-1 and TRBJ1-1): SAVISQKPSRDICQRGTSLTIQCQVDSQVTMMFWYRQQPGQSLTLIATANQGSEATYESGFVIDKFPISRPNLTFSTLTVSNMSPEDSSIYLCSVPRWDTMNTEAFFGQGTRLTVV.

The chain has TRBV29-1 and TRBJ2-7, with 10 bases aligning to TRBD1. Germline V CDR1 and CDR2: SQVTM, ANQGSEA. V was pared by 6 bases and J by 5 bases, with 7 bases of the junction left unmatched. CDR3 length: 13 residues. This CDR3 reads CSVAGQGMNEQYF. The CDR3 DNA reads TGCAGCGTGGCGGGACAGGGGATGAACGAGCAGTACTTC.

This clonotype occurred a few times. The chain is built from TRBV20-1 and TRBJ2-7; 8 bases line up with TRBD1. The CDR3 is 14 amino acids. The V and J ends lost 0 bases and 4 bases, in that order; junction bases with no gene match: 5. Germline V gene data show CDR1 as DFQATT and CDR2 as SNEGSKA (reference sequence). In DNA, the CDR3 is TGCAGTGCTAGAGATCCCGGACAGGGTTACGAGCAGTACTTC. Amino acid sequence: CSARDPGQGYEQYF.

This clonotype was detected only a few times. V is TRBV13 and J is TRBJ2-4; tentatively, D is TRBD2 (6 bases). This CDR3 has 12 amino acids. V shed 4 bases and J shed 7 bases, with 8 bases lying between them. Germline V lookup: CDR1 PRHDT, CDR2 FYEKMQ (reference sequence). The CDR3 reads CASSSAGNIQYF. CDR3 nucleotides: TGTGCCAGCAGCTCGGCGGGGAACATTCAGTACTTC.

The V gene is TRBV7-8, the J gene TRBJ2-1; D remains ambiguous. The germline V gene has CDR1 SGHVS and CDR2 FQNEAQ. V was shortened by 5 bases and J by 8 bases, with 13 bases between the two germline ends. The CDR3 covers 13 residues. This CDR3 is CASSTRQVHEQFF. The DNA of the CDR3 is TGTGCCAGCAGCACCCGACAAGTGCATGAGCAGTTCTTC.

This clonotype has a single count. The junction departs from the called germline gene at one end, perhaps through a read error. The chain is built from TRBV29-1 and TRBJ1-5, with D unresolved. The CDR3 extends over 14 amino acids. Germline V lookup: CDR1 SQVTM, CDR2 ANQGSEA. The CDR3 nucleotides are TGCAGCGGTACCGGGTTCTATAGCAATCAGTCCCAGCATTTT. Amino acids: CSGTGFYSNQSQHF.

V usage is TRBV20-1 and J usage is TRBJ2-3; TRBD2 is a possible D gene (5 bases). The CDR3 is made up of 11 amino acids. Trimming shortened V by 3 bases and J by 6 bases, and 7 bases separated the two germline ends. Germline V CDR1 and CDR2: DFQATT, SNEGSKA (reference sequence). CDR3 amino acids: CSASGGDTQYF. CDR3 sequence (DNA): TGCAGTGCTAGCGGCGGGGATACGCAGTATTTT.